This passage covers 31 T cell receptor beta chains from one sample sequenced in a study of cytomegalovirus exposure and HLA in healthy donors. Both 60 Vbeta primers and 13 Jbeta primers went into the PCR. Sequencing used immunoSEQ multiplex PCR; TCRdb keeps in-frame clones, though not all of them. The sample holds tens of thousands of clones, 35% to 55% seen once. Specimen: PBMCs. The receptors originated from a woman aged 45 to 65 in good health and CMV-seronegative.

This chain links TRBV10-3 with TRBJ1-1; D is unresolved. Deletions cut 0 bases from V and 2 bases from J, with 7 bases between. There are 14 residues in the CDR3. Germline CDR1 and CDR2: ENHRY and SYGVKD. The DNA of the CDR3 is TGTGCCATCAGTGAGTCGACGGGTAACACTGAAGCTTTCTTT. Residues: CAISESTGNTEAFF.

This clone appeared a few times. The gene calls are TRBV11-2 and TRBJ1-2, with D unresolved. The germline V gene has CDR1 SGHAT and CDR2 FQNNGV. V shed 5 bases and J shed 1 base, with 8 bases lying between them. This CDR3 has 13 amino acids. In nucleotides, the CDR3 is TGTGCCAGCAGCCTCGGAGATAACTATGGCTACACCTTC. This sequence encodes CASSLGDNYGYTF.

The rearrangement uses TRBV27 and TRBJ1-1; TRBD1 aligns across 9 bases. Germline CDR1 reads MNHEY; CDR2 reads SMNVEV (reference sequence). This CDR3 comprises 18 residues. With 1 base clipped from V and 0 bases from J, the junction kept 9 bases outside the gene matches. The CDR3 here is CASSLYGTGIGMNTEAFF. Here the CDR3 DNA reads TGTGCCAGCAGTTTATACGGGACAGGGATAGGGATGAACACTGAAGCTTTCTTT.

V and J are TRBV2 and TRBJ1-6; 9 bases align to TRBD1. CDR3 length: 13 residues. CDR1 is SNHLY, CDR2 FYNNEI, per germline. Unmatched junction bases numbered 1, after V lost 6 bases and J lost 7 bases. CDR3 amino acids: CASRTGGNSPLHF. In nucleotides, the CDR3 is TGTGCCAGCAGGACAGGGGGAAATTCACCCCTCCACTTT.

A few counts support this clone. This chain uses TRBV10-1 with TRBJ2-7, with 8 bases that match TRBD2. The ends lost 10 bases at V and 1 base at J; junction bases unmatched: 9. The CDR3 has 14 residues. Germline CDR1 is WNHNN and CDR2 is SYGVQD (reference sequence). The DNA for the CDR3 is TGCGCCACCCAGGCTGGCGGGGGGTCCTACGAGCAGTACTTC. Protein: CATQAGGGSYEQYF.

V is TRBV9 and J is TRBJ1-6; 10 bases align to TRBD1. The ends lost 4 bases at V and 8 bases at J; junction bases unmatched: 6. The CDR3 totals 15 residues. Germline V lookup: CDR1 SGDLS, CDR2 YYNGEE. DNA of the CDR3: TGTGCCAGCAGCCCAGAGGGACAGGGGTATTCACCCCTCCACTTT. It codes for CASSPEGQGYSPLHF.

This chain links TRBV4-1 with TRBJ1-6; 7 bases map to TRBD1. V was pared by 0 bases and J by 2 bases, with 4 bases of the junction left unmatched. Per germline, CDR1 MGHRA and CDR2 YSYEKL. This CDR3 is 17 amino acids long. The CDR3 region is CASSQDSGTAYNSPLHF. The CDR3 nucleotides are TGCGCCAGCAGCCAAGATTCCGGGACAGCCTATAATTCACCCCTCCACTTT.

The CDR3 is CASSLSVAGNTGELFF. In nucleotides, the CDR3 is TGTGCCAGCAGCTTAAGTGTGGCGGGGAACACCGGGGAGCTGTTTTTT. V usage is TRBV7-3 and J usage is TRBJ2-2; maybe TRBD2 (5 bases). Trimming left V 1 base short and J 1 base short, with 10 bases between. The V gene's germline CDR1 is SGHTA and CDR2 FQGTGA. There are 16 residues in the CDR3.

The genes are TRBV12-5 and TRBJ2-3; D gene uncertain. The CDR3 runs to 12 residues. Trimming stripped 6 bases from V and 3 bases from J, with 7 bases between. Looked up from germline, CDR1 is LGHNT and CDR2 is FRNRAP. Written as DNA, the CDR3 is TGTGCTAGTGGCCCTAGTACAGATACGCAGTATTTT. Amino acid sequence: CASGPSTDTQYF.

The genes are TRBV30 and TRBJ2-7; TRBD2 agrees at 7 bases. CDR1 GTSNPN and CDR2 SVGIG come from the germline V gene (reference sequence). The V segment lost 1 base and the J segment 6 bases; nucleotides outside the gene matches: 21. This CDR3 spans 18 amino acids. The CDR3 coding sequence is TGTGCCTGGAGTGCTACCCCAAGGCCGAGCGGGATGCTTCGCGAGCAGTACTTC. Translating it yields CAWSATPRPSGMLREQYF.

The chain recombines TRBV29-1 with TRBJ2-1; tentatively, D is TRBD1 (5 bases). Between the trimmed V and J ends, which lost 4 bases and 6 bases, there was a span of 10 bases. This CDR3 is 12 amino acids long. Germline lookup yields CDR1 SQVTM and CDR2 ANQGSEA. The CDR3 region has the DNA TGCAGCGTTGGGAACAGGATCAATGAGCAGTTCTTC. It encodes CSVGNRINEQFF.

This chain uses TRBV7-9 with TRBJ2-3; 7 bases agree with TRBD2. The CDR3 has 16 amino acids. Germline V CDR1 and CDR2: SEHNR, FQNEAQ (reference sequence). V gave up 3 bases and J gave up 1 base; unmatched junction bases: 7. The CDR3: CASSFDLAGGTDTQYF. Here the CDR3 DNA reads TGTGCCAGCAGCTTCGATCTGGCGGGGGGCACAGATACGCAGTATTTT. The whole variable domain, remainder taken from reference TRBV7-9 and TRBJ2-3, is DTGVSQNPRHKITKRGQNVTFRCDPISEHNRLYWYRQTLGQGPEFLTYFQNEAQLEKSRLLSDRFSAERPKGSFSTLEIQRTEQGDSAMYLCASSFDLAGGTDTQYFGPGTRLTVL.

Comments on this clone: The same CDR3 can be traced to other DNA sequences in this sample. The CDR3, as DNA: TGTGCCAGCAGGCTGCTCGCGGGAGGTGGGAATGAGCAGTTCTTC. Translated: CASRLLAGGGNEQFF. V is TRBV7-9 and J is TRBJ2-1; 8 positions match TRBD2. Looked up from germline, CDR1 is SEHNR and CDR2 is FQNEAQ (reference sequence). The CDR3 length is 15 residues. V lost 6 bases and J lost 7; bases outside the gene matches: 11.

The V call is TRBV5-1, the J call TRBJ1-2; 9 bases are shared with TRBD1. V was pared by 0 bases and J by 3 bases, with 0 bases of the junction left unmatched. This CDR3 is 14 amino acids long. Germline values: CDR1 SGHRS, CDR2 YFSETQ. CDR3 protein: CASSLGQGDYGYTF. CDR3 in DNA: TGCGCCAGCAGCTTGGGACAGGGGGACTATGGCTACACCTTC.

This clone showed up just a few times. CDR3 residues: CASSQSQGINNEQFF. The CDR3 bases are TGCGCCAGCAGCCAAAGCCAGGGGATTAACAATGAGCAGTTCTTC. V gene TRBV4-1 combines with J gene TRBJ2-1; D might be TRBD1 (6 bases). Germline lookup yields CDR1 MGHRA and CDR2 YSYEKL. This CDR3 has 15 residues. Deletions cut 2 bases from V and 5 bases from J, with 13 bases between.

The J gene is TRBJ2-7, the V gene TRBV5-5; the match to TRBD1 covers 9 bases. The J segment lost 2 bases and the V segment lost 4 bases, leaving 7 bases of the junction unmatched. Germline V gene lookup returns CDR1 SGHKS and CDR2 YYEKEE (reference sequence). The CDR3 is made up of 15 amino acids. This CDR3 reads CASSLRGDRAYEQYF. In nucleotides, the CDR3 is TGTGCCAGCAGCCTAAGGGGGGACAGGGCCTACGAGCAGTACTTC. The entire variable domain, with the rest obtained from reference TRBV5-5 and TRBJ2-7, is as follows: DAGVTQSPTHLIKTRGQQVTLRCSPISGHKSVSWYQQVLGQGPQFIFQYYEKEERGRGNFPDRFSARQFPNYSSELNVNALLLGDSALYLCASSLRGDRAYEQYFGPGTRLTVT.

The V call is TRBV28, the J call TRBJ2-2; TRBD2 is a possible D gene (6 bases). The CDR3 consists of 12 residues. The germline gives CDR1 MDHEN, CDR2 SYDVKM. In nucleotides, the CDR3 is TGTGTGGCGGGGATCAACACCGGGGAGCTGTTTTTT. This codes for CVAGINTGELFF.

By its share, this clone is medium-sized. The J gene is TRBJ1-5, the V gene TRBV25-1; D is unresolved. The V end was cut by 5 bases, the J end by 0 bases, with 8 bases between. The CDR3 extends over 14 amino acids. The germline V gene has CDR1 MGHDK and CDR2 SYGVNS. The CDR3 nucleotides are TGTGCCAGCAGTCAACCAGATAGCAATCAGCCCCAGCATTTT. Its protein is CASSQPDSNQPQHF.

This clone was picked up a small number of times. The rearrangement links TRBV5-4 to TRBJ1-2, with unresolved D. V was clipped by 1 base and J by 0 bases, with 7 bases between them. This CDR3 is built from 14 residues. CDR1 and CDR2 (germline): SGHNT, YYREEE (reference sequence). The CDR3 sequence: CASSLPESNYGYTF. The CDR3 DNA sequence: TGTGCCAGCAGCTTGCCGGAGTCTAACTATGGCTACACCTTC.

This chain joins TRBV6-1 and TRBJ1-5; TRBD1 agrees at 9 bases. Trimming removed 6 bases from V and 3 bases from J; junction bases left unmatched: 6. This CDR3 is built from 15 residues. Germline V gives CDR1 MNHNS, CDR2 SASEGT. CDR3 bases: TGTGCCAGCAGCCCCGGGACAGGGTTCAATCAGCCCCAGCATTTT. The encoded protein is CASSPGTGFNQPQHF.

The rearrangement joins TRBV28 to TRBJ1-2, with D possibly matching TRBD1 (6 bases). This CDR3 spans 13 amino acids. Germline V gene sequence: CDR1 MDHEN, CDR2 SYDVKM. Trimming took 4 bases from V and 8 from J, leaving 14 bases between them. CDR3 sequence (DNA): TGTGCCAGCAGTTCCCAGGGGAAGGGAGGCTACACCTTC. It encodes CASSSQGKGGYTF.

The sample holds one count of this clone. The CDR3 DNA is TGTGCCAGCAGCAGGACATCTCTTAGCAATCAGCCCCAGCATTTT. Translation gives CASSRTSLSNQPQHF. The chain recombines TRBV6-1 with TRBJ1-5; TRBD1 is a possible D gene (5 bases). Deletions cut 6 bases from V and 0 bases from J, with 12 bases between. The CDR3 sequence is 15 residues long. Germline V gives CDR1 MNHNS, CDR2 SASEGT.

V usage is TRBV6-5 and J usage is TRBJ1-3; 7 bases agree with TRBD1. The V gene's germline CDR1 is MNHEY and CDR2 SVGAGI. The trim removed 6 bases at V and 0 bases at J, leaving 5 bases unmatched. CDR3 length equals 15 residues. CDR3 in amino acids: CASSRDRSSGNTIYF. The CDR3 DNA reads as TGTGCCAGCAGCCGGGACAGAAGCTCTGGAAACACCATATATTTT.

The rearrangement joins TRBV5-1 to TRBJ2-3, with 9 bases aligning to TRBD1. V lost 4 bases, J lost 1 base, and 4 bases stayed unmatched. This CDR3 has 15 residues. The V gene's germline CDR1 is SGHRS and CDR2 YFSETQ. The CDR3 spells CASSQGQGGTDTQYF. In nucleotides, the CDR3 is TGCGCCAGCAGCCAGGGACAGGGAGGCACAGATACGCAGTATTTT.

V usage is TRBV27 and J usage is TRBJ1-2; D possibly corresponds to TRBD1 (5 bases). Germline V lookup: CDR1 MNHEY, CDR2 SMNVEV (reference sequence). The V gene lost 6 bases and the J gene lost 0 bases, with 14 bases spanning the gap. The length of the CDR3 is 15 residues. The CDR3 reads CASRRQGPSNYGYTF. Written as DNA, the CDR3 is TGTGCCAGCAGGAGGCAGGGCCCTTCTAACTATGGCTACACCTTC.

The rearrangement uses TRBV12-2 and TRBJ2-5; TRBD2, the D gene given by the table, was not confirmed from the DNA. TRBV12-2 is shown as a pseudogene. The CDR3 spans 17 residues. The CDR3 DNA reads TGTGCAAGTCGCTTAGCGAATGTCGGGGGGCGGGACAAGGCCCAGTACTTC. Residues: CASRLANVGGRDKAQYF.

A few counts support this clone. The CDR3 DNA is TGTGCCAGCAGGGCAGGGACAGGCTACGAGCAGTACTTC. Its protein is CASRAGTGYEQYF. The chain carries TRBV27 and TRBJ2-7; 8 bases line up with TRBD1. Germline CDR1 is MNHEY and CDR2 is SMNVEV (reference sequence). V was clipped by 6 bases and J by 3 bases; unmatched bases: 4. The CDR3 covers 13 residues.

In nucleotides, the CDR3 is TGTGCCAGCAGTGAGGGGGCGCAGGGTACGCAGTATTTT. This sequence encodes CASSEGAQGTQYF. The chain couples TRBV28 to TRBJ2-3; TRBD1 matches at 7 bases. The CDR3 runs 13 residues. With 5 bases clipped from V and 8 bases from J, the junction kept 7 bases outside the gene matches. From germline, CDR1 is MDHEN and CDR2 SYDVKM.

Of note for this clone: The germline gene is not matched at one end of the junction; a read error may be the cause. The chain couples TRBV7-9 to TRBJ2-3; 9 bases are shared with TRBD1. The CDR3 sequence is 16 residues long. Germline V gene lookup returns CDR1 SEHNR and CDR2 FQNEAQ (reference sequence). The CDR3 DNA is TGTTCCAGCAGCCTCCGGACAGGGGTAGGCACAGATACGCAGTATTTT. Protein sequence: CSSSLRTGVGTDTQYF.

The V call is TRBV27, the J call TRBJ2-7; TRBD2 might be the D (6 bases). Germline assignment: CDR1 MNHEY and CDR2 SMNVEV (reference sequence). V lost 6 bases, J lost 6 bases, and 15 bases lay in between. There are 13 residues in the CDR3. The CDR3 protein is CASSLSLGGEQYF. DNA of the CDR3: TGTGCCAGCAGCCTTAGCCTCGGGGGCGAGCAGTACTTC.

This chain uses TRBV6-6 with TRBJ2-2; tentatively, D is TRBD2 (6 bases). This CDR3 is 14 amino acids long. The germline V and J ends were trimmed by 6 bases and 6 bases, with 14 bases remaining between them. Germline V gives CDR1 MNHNY, CDR2 SVGAGI (reference sequence). This chain's CDR3 is CASRRTGEAGELFF. The CDR3 coding sequence is TGTGCCAGCAGACGAACGGGGGAGGCCGGGGAGCTGTTTTTT.